The 25 T cell receptor beta chains in this list originate from one sample, sequenced in a study of shared clonotypes between healthy human individuals. Repertoires were generated with immunoSEQ multiplex PCR, while TCRdb's copy carries only in-frame clones and drops some. The profile covers about 660,000 clones, with 74% appearing a single time and more than 1.5% taken by the ten largest. Sequencing used memory CD4+ T cells sorted from blood. This sample's subset: CD45RA-negative fraction. These receptors all come from a woman in her twenties or thirties in good health.

Details on this clone: Other DNA variants within this sample encode the same CDR3. The chain carries TRBV2 and TRBJ1-5; 7 nucleotides line up with TRBD1. The germline CDR1 and CDR2 sequences are SNHLY and FYNNEI. Unmatched junction bases numbered 7, after V lost 1 base and J lost 7 bases. The CDR3 is 15 residues long. The CDR3 coding sequence is TGTGCCAGCAGTGAAGAGGGGCAGGGACAGCAGCCCCAGCATTTT. It specifies CASSEEGQGQQPQHF.

The count of this clone is one. DNA of the CDR3: TGCGCCAGCAGCTTGTCTAGCGGGCACTACAATGAGCAGTTCTTC. Translated: CASSLSSGHYNEQFF. This chain links TRBV5-1 with TRBJ2-1, with 8 bases lining up with TRBD2. This CDR3 is 15 amino acids long. V shed 1 base, J shed 3 bases, and the junction held 3 bases outside the gene matches. CDR1 SGHRS and CDR2 YFSETQ come from the germline V gene. Variable domain in full (rest from reference TRBV5-1 and TRBJ2-1): KAGVTQTPRYLIKTRGQQVTLSCSPISGHRSVSWYQQTPGQGLQFLFEYFSETQRNKGNFPGRFSGRQFSNSRSEMNVSTLELGDSALYLCASSLSSGHYNEQFFGPGTRLTVL.

This clone qualifies as medium-sized. The V call is TRBV18, the J call TRBJ2-1; tentative D call: TRBD2 (5 bases). This CDR3 is 13 amino acids long. The germline gives CDR1 KGHSH, CDR2 LQKENI. V shed 6 bases and J shed 9 bases, with 15 bases lying between them. CDR3 in amino acids: CASSLNPSGEQFF. CDR3 coding DNA: TGTGCCAGCTCCCTAAACCCCAGCGGTGAGCAGTTCTTC.

This chain joins TRBV6-5 and TRBJ2-7; 11 bases line up with TRBD2. CDR3 length: 15 amino acids. Germline CDR1 reads MNHEY; CDR2 reads SVGAGI. V shed 1 base, J shed 5 bases, and the junction held 4 bases outside the gene matches. The DNA for the CDR3 is TGTGCCAGCAGTTACTTAGCGGGAGGGTTGAACGAGCAGTACTTC. Its protein is CASSYLAGGLNEQYF.

This clone came up a few times. The rearrangement links TRBV6-4 to TRBJ2-2; no clear D. The CDR3 extends over 13 amino acids. CDR1 is MRHNA and CDR2 is SNTAGT in the germline V gene. Trimming shortened V by 7 bases and J by 5 bases, and 11 bases separated the two germline ends. This chain's CDR3 is CASTLDGTGELFF. As DNA, the CDR3 is TGTGCCAGCACCTTGGACGGGACCGGGGAGCTGTTTTTT.

This clone has just a few counts. J is TRBJ2-1 and V is TRBV29-1, with 16 bases fitting TRBD2. The CDR3 runs 17 residues. Germline lookup yields CDR1 SQVTM and CDR2 ANQGSEA. Trimming at V came to 4 bases and at J to 1 base, leaving 4 bases not matched to a gene. CDR3 region: CSVVGLAGGRSYNEQFF. The DNA of the CDR3 is TGCAGCGTTGTGGGACTAGCGGGAGGGCGGTCCTACAATGAGCAGTTCTTC.

This clone was counted at least ten times. This chain joins TRBV11-2 and TRBJ1-1, with 12 bases that match TRBD1. This CDR3 spans 15 amino acids. V was clipped by 5 bases and J by 0 bases; unmatched bases: 1. The germline V gene has CDR1 SGHAT and CDR2 FQNNGV. CDR3 DNA sequence: TGTGCCAGCAGCGGGACAGGGGGCATGAACACTGAAGCTTTCTTT. Translation gives CASSGTGGMNTEAFF.

CDR3 sequence: CASSSGTAVGNTIYF. CDR3 nucleotides: TGTGCCAGCAGCTCTGGGACAGCCGTCGGAAACACCATATATTTT. V gene TRBV5-4 combines with J gene TRBJ1-3; 7 bases map to TRBD1. Per the germline V gene, CDR1 is SGHNT and CDR2 is YYREEE (reference sequence). The CDR3 is made up of 15 amino acids. V lost 3 bases and J lost 4; bases outside the gene matches: 7.

The gene calls are TRBV2 and TRBJ2-6, with D perhaps TRBD1 (6 bases). The V gene lost 6 bases and the J gene lost 8 bases, with 17 bases spanning the gap. The V gene's germline CDR1 is SNHLY and CDR2 FYNNEI. The CDR3 is 15 residues long. The CDR3 here is CASSPGTSSTNVLTF. Written as DNA, the CDR3 is TGTGCCAGCAGCCCCGGGACATCAAGTACCAACGTCCTGACTTTC.

The chain joins TRBV11-2 to TRBJ2-7, with D tentatively TRBD1 (5 bases). Germline V gene lookup returns CDR1 SGHAT and CDR2 FQNNGV. V lost 5 bases, J lost 0 bases, and 14 bases lay in between. This CDR3 spans 15 amino acids. CDR3 DNA: TGTGCCAGCAGCCAGCTCGGACAAATCTCCTACGAGCAGTACTTC. Protein: CASSQLGQISYEQYF.

The sample holds a few counts of this clone. V usage is TRBV6-5 and J usage is TRBJ1-5; D gene unclear. V was clipped by 8 bases and J by 4 bases, with 15 bases between them. Germline V lookup: CDR1 MNHEY, CDR2 SVGAGI. The CDR3 spans 14 residues. CDR3 coding DNA: TGTGCCAGCCAAAATCGGCAGGATAATCAGCCCCAGCATTTT. Its translation: CASQNRQDNQPQHF.

The table lists this clone with a few counts. This sequence joins TRBV5-1 and TRBJ2-3; D is unclear. V lost 4 bases to trimming and J lost 2 bases, with 11 bases between them. The CDR3 is 14 amino acids. Germline V CDR1 and CDR2: SGHRS, YFSETQ. The CDR3 region is CASSPAVHTDTQYF. In nucleotides, the CDR3 is TGCGCCAGCAGCCCGGCGGTGCACACAGATACGCAGTATTTT.

A word on this clone: The sample holds other DNA sequences that translate to the same CDR3. The CDR3 loop reads CASSLGNTGELFF. The DNA of the CDR3 is TGTGCCAGCAGTTTAGGTAACACCGGGGAGCTGTTTTTT. The rearrangement joins TRBV28 to TRBJ2-2; D remains ambiguous. This CDR3 contains 13 residues. CDR1 is MDHEN and CDR2 is SYDVKM in the germline V gene. V lost 2 bases, J lost 2 bases, and 3 bases lay in between.

The chain uses TRBV5-4 and TRBJ1-4; D is unresolved. The CDR3 is 13 residues long. Germline V lookup: CDR1 SGHNT, CDR2 YYREEE (reference sequence). Trimming pared 0 bases from V and 10 bases from J, leaving 10 bases between. Here the CDR3 DNA reads TGTGCCAGCAGCTTGGTCCACACACCAAAACTGTTTTTT. It is translated as CASSLVHTPKLFF. Supplemented by reference TRBV5-4 and TRBJ1-4, the full variable domain reads ETGVTQSPTHLIKTRGQQVTLRCSSQSGHNTVSWYQQALGQGPQFIFQYYREEENGRGNFPPRFSGLQFPNYSSELNVNALELDDSALYLCASSLVHTPKLFFGSGTQLSVL.

The chain links TRBV5-1 to TRBJ2-1; 7 nucleotides align to TRBD2. The V gene's germline CDR1 is SGHRS and CDR2 YFSETQ. CDR3 length: 14 amino acids. The junction had 4 bases not matched to a gene; V was cut back by 0 bases and J by 7 bases. The CDR3 DNA reads TGCGCCAGCAGCTTGGGCGGGAGTGGTAATGAGCAGTTCTTC. It yields the protein CASSLGGSGNEQFF.

V gene TRBV5-1 combines with J gene TRBJ2-2; D may be TRBD2 (6 bases). The germline CDR1 and CDR2 sequences are SGHRS and YFSETQ. Deletions cut 2 bases from V and 7 bases from J, with 6 bases between. This CDR3 has 12 amino acids. The CDR3 spells CASSFGGGELFF. CDR3 in DNA: TGCGCCAGCAGCTTCGGGGGCGGGGAGCTGTTTTTT.

The chain employs TRBV6-6 and TRBJ1-1; D uncertain. V was trimmed by 10 bases and J by 5 bases, leaving 11 bases between them. The CDR3 runs 11 residues. The V gene's germline CDR1 is MNHNY and CDR2 SVGAGI (reference sequence). This chain's CDR3 is CATRLETEAFF. As DNA, the CDR3 is TGTGCCACCCGCCTTGAGACTGAAGCTTTCTTT.

The rearrangement joins TRBV28 to TRBJ1-1; no firm D call. The CDR3 totals 14 residues. The V gene lost 1 base and the J gene lost 4 bases, with 10 bases spanning the gap. Per the germline V gene, CDR1 is MDHEN and CDR2 is SYDVKM. DNA for the CDR3: TGTGCCAGCAGTTTATCGGTCTTCGGCACTGAAGCTTTCTTT. Translation: CASSLSVFGTEAFF.

The chain uses TRBV7-9 and TRBJ1-2; a possible D gene is TRBD1 (5 bases). The V end lost 1 base, the J end lost 2 bases, and 14 bases lay between the germline ends. Germline V gene sequence: CDR1 SEHNR, CDR2 FQNEAQ (reference sequence). The CDR3 spans 16 residues. The CDR3 DNA sequence: TGTGCCAGCAGCTTAGGGTCAGGGTCCCTCAACTATGGCTACACCTTC. Protein product: CASSLGSGSLNYGYTF.

This chain connects TRBV2 to TRBJ2-7, with TRBD1 matching 7 bases. The trim removed 5 bases at V and 9 bases at J, leaving 7 bases unmatched. Germline CDR1 reads SNHLY; CDR2 reads FYNNEI. This CDR3 is built from 12 residues. In DNA form, the CDR3 reads TGTGCCAGCAGTTTACAGGGGTTCGGGCAGTACTTC. Translation gives CASSLQGFGQYF. The full variable domain, in which reference TRBV2 and TRBJ2-7 provide the parts outside the CDR3, is EPEVTQTPSHQVTQMGQEVILRCVPISNHLYFYWYRQILGQKVEFLVSFYNNEISEKSEIFDDQFSVERPDGSNFTLKIRSTKLEDSAMYFCASSLQGFGQYFGPGTRLTVT.

This clone occurred once. V and J are TRBV7-2 and TRBJ2-7, with 10 bases fitting TRBD2. The CDR3 sequence is 17 residues long. In germline, CDR1 is SGHTA, CDR2 FQGNSA. The V gene end was trimmed by 5 bases and the J gene end by 7 bases; junction bases not matched to a gene: 17. The CDR3 loop is CASSPKSVVAGGGEQYF. In nucleotides, the CDR3 is TGTGCCAGCAGCCCAAAGTCGGTAGTAGCGGGAGGAGGTGAGCAGTACTTC.

The chain recombines TRBV4-2 with TRBJ1-2; no firm D call. Germline CDR1 is LGHNA and CDR2 is YNFKEQ. There are 16 residues in the CDR3. Trimming removed 4 bases at V and 2 bases at J, with 17 bases between. DNA of the CDR3: TGTGCCAGCAGCCGAGATACGAGGGCGGGAAACTATGGCTACACCTTC. This gives the protein CASSRDTRAGNYGYTF.

The rearrangement uses TRBV18 and TRBJ1-5, with 10 bases fitting TRBD1. The CDR3 sequence is 16 residues long. CDR1 and CDR2 (germline): KGHSH, LQKENI. V shed 4 bases and J 1 base; nucleotides not matched to a gene: 4. The CDR3 region has the DNA TGTGCCAGCTCACTAGCGACAGGGGGCAGCAATCAGCCCCAGCATTTT. It is translated as CASSLATGGSNQPQHF. Looking up the rest from reference TRBV18 and TRBJ1-5 gives the full variable domain: NAGVMQNPRHLVRRRGQEARLRCSPMKGHSHVYWYRQLPEEGLKFMVYLQKENIIDESGMPKERFSAEFPKEGPSILRIQQVVRGDSAAYFCASSLATGGSNQPQHFGDGTRLSIL.

CDR3 DNA sequence: TGCAGCGTTGACACCGGGACAGGGGGTTACACTGAAGCTTTCTTT. Amino acids: CSVDTGTGGYTEAFF. The chain couples TRBV29-1 to TRBJ1-1, with 11 bases lining up with TRBD1. The CDR3 extends over 15 amino acids. The germline CDR1 and CDR2 sequences are SQVTM and ANQGSEA. The junction had 6 bases not matched to a gene; V was cut back by 3 bases and J by 3 bases.

This chain links TRBV15 with TRBJ1-5, with no clear D. V was clipped by 4 bases and J by 0 bases, with 4 bases between them. This CDR3 is built from 13 residues. CDR1 is LNHNV and CDR2 is YYDKDF in the germline V gene (reference sequence). CDR3 region: CATSINSNQPQHF. In DNA form, the CDR3 reads TGTGCCACCAGCATTAATAGCAATCAGCCCCAGCATTTT.